This TCR beta chain was sequenced in a study of cytomegalovirus exposure and HLA in healthy donors. Study-level information: From about 180 million T cells, an earlier analysis saw 110 million or so unique TCR beta sequences.

Study outcomes and limitations: A later analysis, which compared TCR beta chains of equal frequency, found the HLA-associated ones more clonally expanded.

The ends lost 5 bases at V and 3 bases at J; junction bases unmatched: 8. The CDR3 is 15 amino acids. Germline-derived CDR1 and CDR2 are MNHEY and SVGAGI. This clone was observed a few times. Its antigen remains unknown. The PCR ran on 60 Vbeta and 13 Jbeta primers. Generated by immunoSEQ multiplex PCR, the TCRdb table keeps only in-frame clones and is missing some. The top ten clones hold more than 0.5% of a sample with around 140,000 clones, nearly 90% of them seen once. Sequences were obtained from PBMCs. The clonotype originates from a woman between 40 and 50 years old in good health and CMV-seronegative. J is TRBJ1-1 and V is TRBV6-5, with 8 nucleotides matching TRBD1. CDR3 protein: CASSQGAVGDTEAFF. The CDR3 coding sequence is TGTGCCAGCAGTCAGGGGGCTGTCGGGGACACTGAAGCTTTCTTT.